This T cell receptor beta chain was captured by sequencing in a study of blood T cells in healthy people across ages. Study-wide background: With template switching, about one barcoded beta molecule was captured per two T cells. Study-level findings and limits: Getting older went along with TCR beta diversity per million T cells dropping roughly linearly.

Sample-barcoded 5' priming and a J-beta primer mix drove a second PCR of 7 to 11 cycles. Using its own MiXCR run on the 5' RACE reads, TCRdb lists one record per CDR3 protein. Of about 970,000 distinct CDR3 sequences detected, around 54% appear once; the ten largest clones hold around 21%. Collection of around 10 milliliters of peripheral blood was performed for each donor. Isolation yielded PBMCs, at least 7 million per sample, in every case. The length of the CDR3 is 15 residues. V shed 7 bases, J shed 9 bases, and the junction held 12 bases outside the gene matches. Notes on this clonotype: As yet, its antigen is unknown.

The receptor comes from an older woman in good health. J is TRBJ2-1 and V is TRBV12-3 or TRBV12-4; 10 nucleotides agree with TRBD2. The sample consisted of blood. The CDR3, as DNA: TGTGCCAGCACAAAGAGCGGGAGGGCGGGGGGTGAGCAGTTCTTC. Translated: CASTKSGRAGGEQFF.